This T cell receptor (beta chain) derives from a study of blood T cell repertoires in COVID-19. CDR3 length: 15 amino acids. The germline gives CDR1 SGHDT, CDR2 YYEEEE. The V end was cut by 3 bases, the J end by 7 bases, with 19 bases between. TCRdb keeps only in-frame clones here, not all; method: immunoSEQ multiplex PCR. This sample carries about 470,000 clones, around 90% of them seen once, and the ten largest clones take 0.7%. The source is a young woman who had recovered from COVID-19. The sample taken for sequencing was PBMCs or T cells enriched from blood (not recorded which). The genes are TRBV5-6 and TRBJ2-5, with D possibly TRBD2 on 5 matching bases. The CDR3 sequence is CASSSRIEGGWTQYF. The CDR3 coding sequence is TGTGCCAGCAGCTCCCGAATAGAGGGCGGGTGGACCCAGTACTTC.